These T cell receptor beta chains were read from a single sample in a study of blood T cell repertoires in COVID-19. Profiling relied on immunoSEQ multiplex PCR, and the TCRdb table lists in-frame clones only, not all of them. This table holds 250,000 to 400,000 clones, about nine tenths found once. Sequenced: peripheral blood. The source of these receptors is a woman in her 30s with COVID-19, enrolled during active disease. Each CDR3 is given with its conserved first and last residue. D genes are given only for firm matches. A clone size is listed for some rows: how often the clone was seen (once, few, many), or a class if it is expanded.

clone size: NA
D gene: TRBD2
J gene: TRBJ2-1
V gene: TRBV19
CDR3 length: 15
CDR3 DNA: TGTGCCAGTAGTACCCTCCGGAGCGGGGGTGGTGAGCAGTTCTTC
CDR3 protein: CASSTLRSGGGEQFF

clone size: NA
D gene: NA
J gene: TRBJ1-5
V gene: TRBV19
CDR3 length: 15
CDR3 DNA: TGTGCCAGTAGTATTGGGTCCAGGGGAAGACAGCCCCAGCATTTT
CDR3 protein: CASSIGSRGRQPQHF

clone size: NA
D gene: TRBD1
J gene: TRBJ1-3
V gene: TRBV10-3
CDR3 length: 14
CDR3 DNA: TGTGCCATCAGAGGGACAGGCAATGGAAACACCATATATTTT
CDR3 protein: CAIRGTGNGNTIYF

clone size: NA
D gene: TRBD1
J gene: TRBJ1-4
V gene: TRBV6-5
CDR3 length: 14
CDR3 DNA: TGTGCCAGCAAACGAGGGACAGGGGTTGAAAAACTGTTTTTT
CDR3 protein: CASKRGTGVEKLFF

clone size: NA
D gene: TRBD1
J gene: TRBJ2-2
V gene: TRBV6-5
CDR3 length: 15
CDR3 DNA: TGTGCCAGCAGCGACAGGGTGGGGAACACCGGGGAGCTGTTTTTT
CDR3 protein: CASSDRVGNTGELFF

clone size: NA
D gene: TRBD2
J gene: TRBJ2-1
V gene: TRBV11-2
CDR3 length: 15
CDR3 DNA: TGTGCCAGCAGCTTAAAAGCGGGGTCTAGGAATGAGCAGTTCTTC
CDR3 protein: CASSLKAGSRNEQFF

clone size: few
D gene: TRBD2
J gene: TRBJ2-3
V gene: TRBV7-9
CDR3 length: 12
CDR3 DNA: TGTGCCAGTGGGACTAGCCGAGATACGCAGTATTTT
CDR3 protein: CASGTSRDTQYF

clone size: NA
D gene: NA
J gene: TRBJ1-2
V gene: TRBV29-1
CDR3 length: 11
CDR3 DNA: TGCAGCGTTGGCGGGACGACAGGCTACACCTTC
CDR3 protein: CSVGGTTGYTF

clone size: NA
D gene: NA
J gene: TRBJ1-5
V gene: TRBV2
CDR3 length: 15
CDR3 DNA: TGTGCCAGCAGTGGTTTGGGGCAGGTTGGTCAGCCCCAGCATTTT
CDR3 protein: CASSGLGQVGQPQHF

clone size: NA
D gene: NA
J gene: TRBJ1-4
V gene: TRBV7-9
CDR3 length: 15
CDR3 DNA: TGTGCCAGCAGCTCGAAGGGGCAGGGGCGTGAAAAACTGTTTTTT
CDR3 protein: CASSSKGQGREKLFF

clone size: once
D gene: NA
J gene: TRBJ2-3
V gene: TRBV7-3
CDR3 length: 14
CDR3 DNA: TGTGCCAGCAGCCCCGACAGTAGCACAGATACGCAGTATTTT
CDR3 protein: CASSPDSSTDTQYF

clone size: NA
D gene: TRBD2
J gene: TRBJ2-6
V gene: TRBV7-2
CDR3 length: 16
CDR3 DNA: TGTGCCAGCAGTTCCGCGGGGGGGGCTGGGGCCAACGTCCTGACTTTC
CDR3 protein: CASSSAGGAGANVLTF

clone size: NA
D gene: NA
J gene: TRBJ2-3
V gene: TRBV30
CDR3 length: 12
CDR3 DNA: TGTGCCTGGAGTGTACGGGCAGATACGCAGTATTTT
CDR3 protein: CAWSVRADTQYF

clone size: many
D gene: TRBD2
J gene: TRBJ2-7
V gene: TRBV5-6
CDR3 length: 15
CDR3 DNA: TGTGCCAGCAGCTGGGGTAGCGGGGCCGCCTACGAGCAGTACTTC
CDR3 protein: CASSWGSGAAYEQYF

clone size: NA
D gene: NA
J gene: TRBJ1-5
V gene: TRBV18
CDR3 length: 13
CDR3 DNA: TGTGCCAGCTCACCGGGCAGCAATCAGCCCCAGCATTTT
CDR3 protein: CASSPGSNQPQHF

clone size: NA
D gene: NA
J gene: TRBJ1-2
V gene: TRBV4-1
CDR3 length: 15
CDR3 DNA: TGCGCCAGCAGCCAAATCATAAGGGGGGACTATGGCTACGCCTTC
CDR3 protein: CASSQIIRGDYGYAF

clone size: NA
D gene: NA
J gene: TRBJ2-1
V gene: TRBV24-1
CDR3 length: 15
CDR3 DNA: TGTGCCACCAGTGATTTAAAAACCACAAACAATGAGCAGTTCTTC
CDR3 protein: CATSDLKTTNNEQFF